This passage covers 27 T cell receptor beta chains from one sample sequenced in a study of vaccination effects on CD4 cells after COVID-19. No antigen is known for these receptors. At the end of about 9 days of culture, CD4+ T cells were isolated. Sequencing was performed with immunoSEQ multiplex PCR; in TCRdb, only in-frame clones are kept and a portion is missing. This table has 32,000 or so clones, roughly 65% appearing once. This specimen consisted of CD4+ T cells from PBMCs cultured without peptide, obtained before COVID-19 vaccination. The receptors were gathered from a human donor who received a COVID-19 vaccine.

This chain uses TRBV5-6 with TRBJ1-1; no definite D call. This CDR3 has 13 residues. Trimming took 3 bases from V and 0 from J, leaving 6 bases between them. The V gene's germline CDR1 is SGHDT and CDR2 YYEEEE. CDR3 sequence (DNA): TGTGCCAGCAGCTCTACGTTGAACACTGAAGCTTTCTTT. Protein product: CASSSTLNTEAFF.

This chain connects TRBV4-1 to TRBJ1-1; D not resolved. This CDR3 has 16 residues. V lost 4 bases and J 1 base, leaving 16 bases between the germline ends. Looked up from germline, CDR1 is MGHRA and CDR2 is YSYEKL. The CDR3 coding sequence is TGCGCCAGCAGCCCGGATACGAAGTCGGGGAACACTGAAGCTTTCTTT. Amino acid sequence: CASSPDTKSGNTEAFF.

Points on this clone: A junction end diverges from the germline sequence, so it may reflect a read error. V and J are TRBV29-1 and TRBJ1-1, with TRBD1 as a possible D gene (5 bases). CDR1 is SQVTM, CDR2 ANQGSEA, per germline. This CDR3 has 12 residues. The CDR3 reads CSASTANAEAFF. The CDR3 bases are TGCAGCGCCTCGACAGCGAACGCTGAAGCTTTCTTT.

This clone was observed a few times. V and J are TRBV20-1 and TRBJ1-1, with 8 nucleotides matching TRBD1. This CDR3 is built from 18 residues. J was trimmed by 3 bases and V by 3 bases; bases with no gene match: 18. Germline loops: CDR1 DFQATT, CDR2 SNEGSKA (reference sequence). CDR3 amino acids: CSASSQGAWGRRDTEAFF. The CDR3, as DNA: TGCAGTGCTAGTTCCCAGGGGGCGTGGGGCCGTAGGGACACTGAAGCTTTCTTT.

The chain couples TRBV7-9 to TRBJ2-1; D gene ambiguous. This CDR3 region has 14 residues. Germline V lookup: CDR1 SEHNR, CDR2 FQNEAQ (reference sequence). The germline V and J ends were trimmed by 9 bases and 4 bases, with 16 bases remaining between them. The CDR3 reads CARKIGPLYNEQFF. For the CDR3, the DNA is TGTGCCAGAAAAATAGGGCCCTTATACAATGAGCAGTTCTTC.

V usage is TRBV6-5 and J usage is TRBJ1-2; D possibly corresponds to TRBD1 (6 bases). The V gene's germline CDR1 is MNHEY and CDR2 SVGAGI. Trimming took off 5 bases at V and 0 bases at J, with 13 bases between the two ends. This CDR3 is built from 15 residues. The CDR3 nucleotides are TGTGCCAGCAGTCCCCGACAGGTCGCTAACTATGGCTACACCTTC. This codes for CASSPRQVANYGYTF.

This chain joins TRBV5-6 and TRBJ2-1, with 10 bases matching TRBD2. Trimming took 4 bases from V and 8 from J; bases not matched to a gene: 9. CDR1 and CDR2 (germline): SGHDT, YYEEEE. The CDR3 is 15 residues long. In nucleotides, the CDR3 is TGTGCCAGCAGCCCACCTAGCGGGAGTAATTATGAGCAGTTCTTC. The encoded protein is CASSPPSGSNYEQFF.

This clone was detected only a few times. This chain uses TRBV5-1 with TRBJ1-2; TRBD1 agrees at 7 bases. CDR3 length: 16 residues. Germline values: CDR1 SGHRS, CDR2 YFSETQ. The V and J ends lost 0 bases and 2 bases, in that order; junction bases with no gene match: 7. The DNA for the CDR3 is TGCGCCAGCAGCTTGGGACGGGTAGGGGGCAACTATGGCTACACCTTC. This translates into CASSLGRVGGNYGYTF.

This clone appeared a few times. This sequence joins TRBV7-9 and TRBJ1-5; D is unclear. The V end was cut by 2 bases, the J end by 5 bases, with 10 bases between. Germline V gene data show CDR1 as SEHNR and CDR2 as FQNEAQ (reference sequence). CDR3 size: 14 residues. Here the CDR3 reads CASSLSGRYQPQHF. CDR3 sequence (DNA): TGTGCCAGCAGCTTAAGTGGTCGGTATCAGCCCCAGCATTTT.

In DNA, the CDR3 is TGTGCCAGCAGCTTGGACAGGGGGCAGGGAAACACCATATATTTT. Translating gives CASSLDRGQGNTIYF. This sequence joins TRBV5-4 and TRBJ1-3; 9 nucleotides line up with TRBD1. Germline V gives CDR1 SGHNT, CDR2 YYREEE (reference sequence). The V gene end was trimmed by 0 bases and the J gene end by 4 bases; junction bases not matched to a gene: 2. The CDR3 is 15 amino acids.

The rearrangement links TRBV6-1 to TRBJ1-5, with D perhaps matching TRBD1 (5 bases). Deletions cut 3 bases from V and 3 bases from J, with 12 bases between. This CDR3 region has 15 residues. Germline-derived CDR1 and CDR2 are MNHNS and SASEGT. CDR3 sequence: CASSDRQGNNQPQHF. CDR3 in DNA: TGTGCCAGCAGTGATAGGCAGGGCAACAATCAGCCCCAGCATTTT.

The chain combines TRBV11-2 with TRBJ2-7; D is ambiguous. V was trimmed by 5 bases and J by 3 bases, leaving 5 bases between them. Germline CDR1 SGHAT, CDR2 FQNNGV. CDR3 length: 11 residues. The DNA of the CDR3 is TGTGCCAGCAGCCTTTTCTACGAGCAGTACTTC. Translation gives CASSLFYEQYF.

V usage is TRBV12-3 or TRBV12-4 and J usage is TRBJ2-1; D gene unclear. The CDR3 has 9 amino acids. Trimming stripped 6 bases from V and 13 bases from J, with 7 bases between. The chain's CDR3 is CASSPPQFF. The CDR3 nucleotides read TGTGCCAGCAGCCCGCCCCAGTTCTTC.

This clone was counted only a few times. The chain has TRBV5-1 and TRBJ1-1; 7 bases match TRBD1. This CDR3 spans 15 amino acids. Per the germline V gene, CDR1 is SGHRS and CDR2 is YFSETQ. V dropped 2 bases and J dropped 3; count of bases not matched to a gene: 7. Here the CDR3 DNA reads TGCGCCAGCAGCTTAGACAGGGTTACCGACACTGAAGCTTTCTTT. Translation: CASSLDRVTDTEAFF.

The table lists this clone with a count of one. J is TRBJ2-2 and V is TRBV9, with D unresolved. The length of the CDR3 is 15 residues. Trimming left V 0 bases short and J 1 base short, with 7 bases between. Germline CDR1 and CDR2: SGDLS and YYNGEE. As DNA, the CDR3 is TGTGCCAGCAGCGTAGGGACGATGAACACCGGGGAGCTGTTTTTT. The encoded protein is CASSVGTMNTGELFF.

This rearrangement joins TRBV11-2 to TRBJ2-1, with 7 bases fitting TRBD1. The germline gives CDR1 SGHAT, CDR2 FQNNGV. V shed 1 base, J shed 5 bases, and the junction held 11 bases outside the gene matches. This CDR3 is built from 17 residues. CDR3 amino acids: CASSLGGTALLNNEQFF. In DNA, the CDR3 is TGTGCCAGCAGCTTAGGGGGGACAGCGCTTCTCAACAATGAGCAGTTCTTC.

The chain uses TRBV10-3 and TRBJ2-1; D might be TRBD2 (6 bases). Germline CDR1 is ENHRY and CDR2 is SYGVKD. The CDR3 totals 15 residues. V lost 2 bases to trimming and J lost 6 bases, with 14 bases between them. CDR3 protein: CAISENGGPVNEQFF. CDR3 in DNA: TGTGCCATCAGTGAGAACGGAGGGCCGGTCAATGAGCAGTTCTTC.

V usage is TRBV2 and J usage is TRBJ2-4, with 9 bases identical to TRBD2. The CDR3 has 15 residues. Trimming removed 2 bases from V and 6 bases from J; junction bases left unmatched: 5. Germline V gives CDR1 SNHLY, CDR2 FYNNEI. The DNA for the CDR3 is TGTGCCAGCAGTGAAATAGGACTAGCGAGAAACATTCAGTACTTC. It is translated as CASSEIGLARNIQYF.

By sample fraction, this clone is medium-sized. The chain has TRBV10-3 and TRBJ1-1; 7 bases fit TRBD1. V trimming: 6 bases; J trimming: 10 bases; junction bases outside the gene matches: 14. The V gene's germline CDR1 is ENHRY and CDR2 SYGVKD. The CDR3 is 14 residues long. CDR3 in DNA: TGTGCCATCAGGGGGGACAGTGCCGGAATCGGAGCTTTCTTT. As protein: CAIRGDSAGIGAFF.

In this sample, this clone turned up a few times. The chain has TRBV7-9 and TRBJ1-4; weak D call: TRBD1 (5 bases). Germline assignment: CDR1 SEHNR and CDR2 FQNEAQ (reference sequence). The CDR3 loop spans 13 amino acids. Trimming left V 5 bases short and J 8 bases short, with 12 bases between. CDR3 in amino acids: CASSLQGREKLFF. CDR3 nucleotides: TGTGCCAGCAGCCTCCAGGGACGCGAAAAACTGTTTTTT.

The chain combines TRBV3-1 (or the pseudogene TRBV3-2) with TRBJ1-1; 12 positions agree with TRBD1. The J segment lost 10 bases and the V segment lost 0 bases, leaving 9 bases of the junction unmatched. This CDR3 region has 16 residues. Germline CDR1 LGHDT, CDR2 YNNKEL (reference sequence). CDR3 residues: CASSQDLVGDRGPAFF. The CDR3 DNA reads as TGTGCCAGCAGCCAAGATTTGGTAGGGGACAGGGGGCCAGCTTTCTTT.

V usage is TRBV10-2 and J usage is TRBJ1-2; D remains unclear. Germline CDR1 WSHSY, CDR2 SAAADI. V lost 2 bases and J lost 2, with 9 bases in between. This CDR3 is 14 amino acids long. In nucleotides, the CDR3 is TGCGCCAGCAGTGAGCCAGACTCGAACTATGGCTACACCTTC. Residues: CASSEPDSNYGYTF.

This sequence joins TRBV20-1 and TRBJ2-3; D is unresolved. The CDR3 extends over 13 amino acids. Trimming cost V 3 bases and J 3 bases, with 10 bases left between them. Germline CDR1 is DFQATT and CDR2 is SNEGSKA (reference sequence). CDR3 loop: CSASSVGTDTQYF. CDR3 coding DNA: TGCAGTGCTAGTTCGGTGGGAACAGATACGCAGTATTTT.

The chain links TRBV7-6 to TRBJ2-3; 7 bases match TRBD2. The CDR3 has 18 residues. Germline assignment: CDR1 SGHVS and CDR2 FNYEAQ. V dropped 2 bases and J dropped 0; count of bases not matched to a gene: 11. CDR3 in amino acids: CASSLSARLARSTDTQYF. DNA of the CDR3: TGTGCCAGCAGCTTAAGTGCCCGACTAGCCAGAAGCACAGATACGCAGTATTTT.

The chain joins TRBV4-2 to TRBJ1-6; 9 bases align to TRBD1. The CDR3 runs to 16 residues. Per the germline V gene, CDR1 is LGHNA and CDR2 is YNFKEQ. The V gene end was trimmed by 0 bases and the J gene end by 10 bases; junction bases not matched to a gene: 7. The DNA of the CDR3 is TGTGCCAGCAGCCAAGACCGGGACAGGGCAAGGTCACCCCTCCACTTT. The encoded protein is CASSQDRDRARSPLHF.

The V call is TRBV28, the J call TRBJ1-1; D gene uncertain. The V gene's germline CDR1 is MDHEN and CDR2 SYDVKM. V lost 5 bases, J lost 10 bases, and 17 bases lay in between. This CDR3 is 13 amino acids long. The CDR3 is CASSPRASDGAFF. The CDR3 DNA reads TGTGCCAGCAGTCCCCGGGCCAGCGATGGAGCTTTCTTT.

A single count supports this clone. J is TRBJ1-4 and V is TRBV4-1, with D possibly TRBD1 on 6 matching bases. From germline, CDR1 is MGHRA and CDR2 YSYEKL. The CDR3 sequence is 16 residues long. V gave up 2 bases and J gave up 7 bases, with 17 bases separating them. CDR3 sequence reads: CASSQIPGGQGEKLFF. The CDR3 nucleotides are TGCGCCAGCAGCCAAATCCCCGGGGGGCAAGGTGAAAAACTGTTTTTT.